This T cell receptor beta chain was identified during a study of blood T cell repertoires in COVID-19. Study in general: The United States, Italy and Spain supplied acute and convalescent COVID-19 samples. T cells, B-cell-depleted T cells, or PBMCs provided the cDNA or gDNA that served as material.

Germline CDR1 SGHRS, CDR2 YFSETQ. There are 14 residues in the CDR3. V shed 3 bases and J shed 1 base, with 8 bases lying between them. Original handling: By means of reference gene primer amplification, nucleated cell counts were estimated. Assay used: immunoSEQ multiplex PCR; TCRdb lists only in-frame clones, some missing. For V, J and clone size, that table is used; D and trimming come from the DNA. The sample includes about 70,000 clones, about four fifths of them seen just once. This TCR was sampled from a woman in her seventies with acute or convalescent COVID-19. The rearrangement links TRBV5-1 to TRBJ1-3, with D possibly being TRBD1 (6 bases). The sequencing sample was made of peripheral blood. The CDR3 sequence: CASSSDRSGNTIYF. Here the CDR3 DNA reads TGCGCCAGCAGCTCGGACAGATCTGGAAACACCATATATTTT.